This entry lists 11 T cell receptor beta chains sequenced from one sample in a study of CD8 T cells in Susac syndrome. With random hexamers, about 0.45 to 1 ug RNA was reverse transcribed. TCRdb passed the immunoSEQ multiplex PCR reads through MiXCR, listing each CDR3 protein once. Of tens of thousands of distinct CDR3 sequences detected, approximately 93% appear once; the ten largest clones hold roughly 0.16%. Material for sequencing was CD4+ T cells from PBMCs. These receptor sequences come from a human donor with Susac syndrome.

CDR3 sequence reads: CASSQGGGEPYEQYF. The CDR3 DNA reads as TGTGCCAGTAGTCAAGGGGGCGGCGAGCCCTACGAGCAGTACTTC. The chain uses TRBV19 and TRBJ2-7, with 7 bases that match TRBD1. This CDR3 has 15 residues. Germline V gene lookup returns CDR1 LNHDA and CDR2 SQIVND (reference sequence). The V gene end was trimmed by 5 bases and the J gene end by 2 bases; junction bases not matched to a gene: 9.

The chain links TRBV11-1 to TRBJ2-7; 10 bases align to TRBD2. V trimming: 5 bases; J trimming: 3 bases; junction bases outside the gene matches: 7. This CDR3 region has 15 residues. CDR1 and CDR2 (germline): SGHAT, FQDESV (reference sequence). For the CDR3, the DNA is TGTGCCAGCAGCCCCGTAGCGGGGGGTTACTACGAGCAGTACTTC. This gives the protein CASSPVAGGYYEQYF.

The V and J genes are TRBV30 and TRBJ1-5; perhaps TRBD1 as D (5 bases). The CDR3 length is 12 residues. Looked up from germline, CDR1 is GTSNPN and CDR2 is SVGIG (reference sequence). Trimming removed 0 bases from V and 11 bases from J, with 11 bases in between. The CDR3 loop is CAWSVSGLSQHF. DNA for the CDR3: TGTGCCTGGAGTGTATCAGGGCTATCCCAGCATTTT.

The chain carries TRBV19 and TRBJ2-1; D not resolved. The CDR3 has 15 residues. In germline, CDR1 is LNHDA, CDR2 SQIVND (reference sequence). The V end lost 4 bases, the J end lost 0 bases, and 10 bases lay between the germline ends. The CDR3 bases are TGTGCCAGTAGTACCGGAATGGGCTCCTACAATGAGCAGTTCTTC. Translated, it gives CASSTGMGSYNEQFF.

This clonotype was seen once. The CDR3 DNA is TGTGCCAGCAGTGAGGGCGGGAGGAACACCGGGGAGCTGTTTTTT. Residues: CASSEGGRNTGELFF. The V call is TRBV6-4, the J call TRBJ2-2, with 7 bases matching TRBD2. Unmatched junction bases numbered 2, after V lost 3 bases and J lost 1 base. Per germline, CDR1 MRHNA and CDR2 SNTAGT. The CDR3 contains 15 residues.

V usage is TRBV6-5 and J usage is TRBJ2-3, with D tentatively TRBD2 (5 bases). V gave up 5 bases and J gave up 2 bases, with 8 bases separating them. Germline CDR1 is MNHEY and CDR2 is SVGAGI. CDR3 length equals 13 residues. The CDR3 sequence: CASSMDFTDTQYF. CDR3 coding DNA: TGTGCCAGCAGTATGGACTTCACAGATACGCAGTATTTT.

The V and J genes are TRBV7-6 and TRBJ2-7; D may be TRBD1 (6 bases). CDR3 length: 13 residues. Trimming pared 5 bases from V and 3 bases from J, leaving 11 bases between. CDR1 SGHVS and CDR2 FNYEAQ come from the germline V gene. CDR3 protein: CASSRTGNYEQYF. The CDR3, as DNA: TGTGCCAGCAGCCGAACAGGGAACTACGAGCAGTACTTC.

J is TRBJ2-2 and V is TRBV3-1; TRBD1 is a possible D gene (6 bases). The germline CDR1 and CDR2 sequences are LGHDT and YNNKEL (reference sequence). This CDR3 is 13 amino acids long. Trimming removed 8 bases from V and 3 bases from J, with 10 bases in between. CDR3 residues: CASGGRDTGELFF. The CDR3, as DNA: TGTGCCAGCGGGGGCAGGGACACCGGGGAGCTGTTTTTT.

Of note for this clonotype: An end of the junction does not agree with germline; a read error may underlie this. The chain has TRBV3-1 and TRBJ2-1; D uncertain. In germline, CDR1 is LGHDT, CDR2 YNNKEL (reference sequence). The CDR3 spans 13 residues. For the CDR3, the DNA is TGTGCCAGCAGCCAAGGGGTAACCTTAGAGGTGGTCTTC. This sequence encodes CASSQGVTLEVVF.

The chain has TRBV20-1 and TRBJ2-7, with 8 bases fitting TRBD2. This CDR3 comprises 16 residues. The germline gives CDR1 DFQATT, CDR2 SNEGSKA (reference sequence). The V gene end was trimmed by 5 bases and the J gene end by 0 bases; junction bases not matched to a gene: 12. CDR3 loop: CSASARGGHHSYEQYF. DNA for the CDR3: TGCAGTGCTTCCGCACGGGGGGGCCACCACTCCTACGAGCAGTACTTC.

The chain employs TRBV28 and TRBJ1-2; maybe TRBD1 (6 bases). The CDR3 has 16 amino acids. Germline V lookup: CDR1 MDHEN, CDR2 SYDVKM. Between the trimmed V and J ends, which lost 5 bases and 1 base, there was a span of 17 bases. The CDR3 sequence is CASSPLPGTINYGYTF. CDR3 DNA sequence: TGTGCCAGCAGTCCTCTCCCCGGGACAATTAACTATGGCTACACCTTC.